The 11 T cell receptor beta chains below were found in one sample sequenced in a study of T and B cells in COVID-19 patients. TRB rearrangements were amplified by multiplex PCR with BIOMED2 TRB-A/B primers. Each CDR3 protein is one row after TCRdb ran MiXCR on the multiplex PCR reads. The sample includes fewer than 20,000 distinct CDR3 sequences, approximately 37% of them seen just once. From blood, roughly 220-550 ng of genomic DNA served as TRB template. Sequencing was done on a sample of blood. The source is a human donor with active COVID-19.

A word on this clonotype: This may come from a read error, since a much larger clone is one base off. The chain links TRBV29-1 to TRBJ2-5, with a possible D match to TRBD1 (5 bases). The CDR3 is made up of 12 amino acids. Germline V gives CDR1 SQVTM, CDR2 ANQGSEA. In DNA, the CDR3 is TGCAGCGTCGCGACAGCCCAAGATACCCAGTACTTC. Its protein is CSVATAQDTQYF. The full variable domain, its missing parts supplied by reference TRBV29-1 and TRBJ2-5, is SAVISQKPSRDICQRGTSLTIQCQVDSQVTMMFWYRQQPGQSLTLIATANQGSEATYESGFVIDKFPISRPNLTFSTLTVSNMSPEDSSIYLCSVATAQDTQYFGPGTRLLVL.

The chain employs TRBV20-1 and TRBJ1-2, with 9 bases fitting TRBD1. The CDR3 runs 12 residues. Per germline, CDR1 DFQATT and CDR2 SNEGSKA (reference sequence). CDR3 in amino acids: CTEQGASYGYTF. As DNA, the CDR3 is TGCACCGAACAGGGGGCGAGCTATGGCTACACCTTC.

J is TRBJ1-4 and V is TRBV19; the D gene is possibly TRBD1 (6 bases). V was clipped by 5 bases and J by 7 bases, with 14 bases between them. CDR3 length equals 14 residues. Germline V CDR1 and CDR2: LNHDA, SQIVND (reference sequence). CDR3 region: CASSDQGSGEKLFF. CDR3 DNA: TGTGCCAGTAGTGACCAGGGGAGTGGTGAAAAACTGTTTTTT.

CDR3 region: CASSRAIQETQYF. CDR3 DNA sequence: TGTGCCAGCAGCCGCGCGATCCAAGAGACCCAGTACTTC. The J gene is TRBJ2-5, the V gene TRBV19; D uncertain. Germline assignment: CDR1 LNHDA and CDR2 SQIVND (reference sequence). The CDR3 is made up of 13 amino acids. The V gene lost 9 bases and the J gene lost 1 base, with 12 bases spanning the gap.

The chain joins TRBV13 to TRBJ2-5; D may match TRBD1 or TRBD2 (5 bases each). The CDR3 spans 14 residues. The ends were cut back, 2 bases at V and 4 bases at J, with 11 bases in the middle. Germline CDR1 reads PRHDT; CDR2 reads FYEKMQ (reference sequence). The CDR3 sequence is CASSLRTGGETQYF. CDR3 sequence (DNA): TGTGCCAGCAGCTTAAGAACTGGGGGAGAGACCCAGTACTTC.

This clonotype appeared a few times. The chain has TRBV7-9 and TRBJ2-7, with a weak D call TRBD2 (5 bases). Germline loops: CDR1 SEHNR, CDR2 FQNEAQ (reference sequence). CDR3 size: 17 residues. V gave up 2 bases and J gave up 0 bases, with 17 bases separating them. As DNA, the CDR3 is TGTGCCAGCAGCTTACCCTTGGACTCTCCGAACTCCTACGAGCAGTACGTC. Translated: CASSLPLDSPNSYEQYV.

The sample holds a few counts of this clonotype. This rearrangement joins TRBV20-1 to TRBJ2-7; D is undetermined. There are 14 residues in the CDR3. The V end lost 1 base, the J end lost 3 bases, and 13 bases lay between the germline ends. The germline CDR1 and CDR2 sequences are DFQATT and SNEGSKA (reference sequence). CDR3 in amino acids: CSARVRPSSYEQYF. For the CDR3, the DNA is TGCAGTGCTAGAGTGAGGCCGTCTAGCTACGAGCAGTACTTC.

Concerning this clonotype itself: This may stem from a read error, because a much larger clone lies one nucleotide away. J is TRBJ2-5 and V is TRBV19, with 7 bases aligning to TRBD2. The germline CDR1 and CDR2 sequences are LNHDA and SQIVND (reference sequence). CDR3 length: 14 amino acids. After removal of 3 bases from V and 3 bases from J, the junction contained 4 bases not matched to a gene. As DNA, the CDR3 is TGTGCCAGTAGTATCCGGGGAGGGGAAGAGACCCAGTACTTC. Protein sequence: CASSIRGGEETQYF. The whole variable domain, remainder taken from reference TRBV19 and TRBJ2-5, is DGGITQSPKYLFRKEGQNVTLSCEQNLNHDAMYWYRQDPGQGLRLIYYSQIVNDFQKGDIAEGYSVSREKKESFPLTVTSAQKNPTAFYLCASSIRGGEETQYFGPGTRLLVL.

Details on this clonotype: The junction departs from germline at one end; a sequencing error may be responsible. The chain employs TRBV2 and TRBJ2-3; 7 bases align to TRBD2. CDR1 and CDR2 (germline): SNHLY, FYNNEI. The CDR3 is 12 amino acids. The CDR3 DNA reads TGTGCCAGCAGCTGGGAGGGACCGGCGAATGAGTTT. Its protein product is CASSWEGPANEF.

The rearrangement links TRBV7-9 to TRBJ2-7; the match to TRBD2 covers 13 bases. This CDR3 comprises 15 residues. V shed 5 bases and J 3 bases; nucleotides not matched to a gene: 4. Germline CDR1 and CDR2: SEHNR and FQNEAQ (reference sequence). CDR3 in DNA: TGTGCCAGCAGCCGCGGACTAGCGGGGGACTACGAGCAGTACTTC. Its translation: CASSRGLAGDYEQYF.

The chain employs TRBV19 and TRBJ1-5, with TRBD1 as a possible D gene (5 bases). The CDR3 totals 18 residues. CDR1 LNHDA and CDR2 SQIVND come from the germline V gene (reference sequence). V was shortened by 2 bases and J by 2 bases, with 19 bases between the two germline ends. The DNA for the CDR3 is TGTGCCAGTAGTATACAGGGAAGATACGAGATTGGCAATCAGCCCCAGCATTTT. Translating it yields CASSIQGRYEIGNQPQHF.